This TCR beta chain was captured in a study of cytomegalovirus exposure and HLA in healthy donors. Study context: Among about 200 million T cells, an earlier analysis found about 110 million unique TCR beta sequences.

PCR employed 60 Vbeta and 13 Jbeta primers. The table came from immunoSEQ multiplex PCR; TCRdb's copy has only in-frame clones and leaves some out. Found here are fewer than 150,000 clones, 75% to 85% of them singletons; the top ten hold 1%. Comment on this clone: Its antigen is not identified.

Germline CDR1 MDHEN, CDR2 SYDVKM. CDR3 size: 12 residues. Trimming left V 5 bases short and J 6 bases short, with 10 bases between. Overall study findings and caveats: In a later analysis, V- and J-gene trimming of beta chains associated with a DCLRE1C missense variant, replicated independently. Generally TCR sequences proved uncommon, though certain public TCRs appeared in numerous donors.

The sequenced material came from PBMCs. This sequence originates from a man between 35 and 55 years old in good health and CMV-seronegative. The chain joins TRBV28 to TRBJ1-1, with D possibly being TRBD1 (5 bases). The CDR3 protein is CASSRRGSEAFF. For the CDR3, the DNA is TGTGCCAGCAGTCGAAGGGGCTCTGAAGCTTTCTTT.